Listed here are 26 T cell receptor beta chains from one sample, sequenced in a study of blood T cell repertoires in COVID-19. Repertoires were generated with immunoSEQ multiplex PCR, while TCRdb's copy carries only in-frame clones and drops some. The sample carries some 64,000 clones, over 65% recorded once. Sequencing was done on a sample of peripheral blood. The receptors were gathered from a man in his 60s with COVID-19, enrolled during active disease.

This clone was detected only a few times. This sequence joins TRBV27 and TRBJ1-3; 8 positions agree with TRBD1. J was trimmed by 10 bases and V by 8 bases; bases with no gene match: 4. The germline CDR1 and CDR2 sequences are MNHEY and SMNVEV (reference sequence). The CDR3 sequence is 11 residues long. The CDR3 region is CASQGAGTIYF. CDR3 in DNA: TGTGCCAGCCAGGGGGCAGGAACCATATATTTT.

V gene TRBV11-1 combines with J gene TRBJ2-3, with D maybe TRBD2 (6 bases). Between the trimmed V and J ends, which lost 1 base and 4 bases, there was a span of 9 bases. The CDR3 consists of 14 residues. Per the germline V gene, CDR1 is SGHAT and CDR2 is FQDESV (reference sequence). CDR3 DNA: TGTGCCAGCAGCTTAGACGGGAGCGCAGATACGCAGTATTTT. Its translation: CASSLDGSADTQYF.

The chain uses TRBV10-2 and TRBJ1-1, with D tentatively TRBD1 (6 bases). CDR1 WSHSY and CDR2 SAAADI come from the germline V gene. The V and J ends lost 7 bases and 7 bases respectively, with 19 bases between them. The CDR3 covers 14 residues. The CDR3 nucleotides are TGCGCCAGCACCCCCGGGTCAGGGGCCGGTGAAGCTTTCTTT. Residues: CASTPGSGAGEAFF.

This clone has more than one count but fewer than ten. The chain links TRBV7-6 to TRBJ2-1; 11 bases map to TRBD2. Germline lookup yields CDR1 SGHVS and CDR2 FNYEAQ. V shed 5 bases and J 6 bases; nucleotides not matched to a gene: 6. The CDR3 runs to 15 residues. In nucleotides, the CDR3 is TGTGCCAGCAGCCGTTCGACTAGCGGGATCAATGAGCAGTTCTTC. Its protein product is CASSRSTSGINEQFF.

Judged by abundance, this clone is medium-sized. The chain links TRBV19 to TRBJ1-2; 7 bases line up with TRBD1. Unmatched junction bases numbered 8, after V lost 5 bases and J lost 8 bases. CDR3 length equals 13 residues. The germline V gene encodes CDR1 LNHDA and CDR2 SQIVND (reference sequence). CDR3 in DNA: TGTGCCAGTAGTGAAGGACAGGCCTCGGGCTACACCTTC. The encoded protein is CASSEGQASGYTF.

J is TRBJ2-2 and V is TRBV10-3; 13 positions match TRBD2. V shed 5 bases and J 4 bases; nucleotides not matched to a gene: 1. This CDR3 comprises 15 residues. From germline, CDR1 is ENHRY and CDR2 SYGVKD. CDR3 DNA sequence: TGTGCCATCAGTTGGACTAGCGGGGGCACCGGGGAGCTGTTTTTT. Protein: CAISWTSGGTGELFF.

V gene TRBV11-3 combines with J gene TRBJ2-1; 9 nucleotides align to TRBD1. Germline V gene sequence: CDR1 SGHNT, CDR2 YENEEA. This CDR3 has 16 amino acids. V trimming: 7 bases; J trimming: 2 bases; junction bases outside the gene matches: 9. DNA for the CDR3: TGTGCCAGCACCGACAGACAGGGGGTTCCCTACAATGAGCAGTTCTTC. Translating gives CASTDRQGVPYNEQFF. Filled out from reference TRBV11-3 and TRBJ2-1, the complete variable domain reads EAGVVQSPRYKIIEKKQPVAFWCNPISGHNTLYWYLQNLGQGPELLIRYENEEAVDDSQLPKDRFSAERLKGVDSTLKIQPAELGDSAVYLCASTDRQGVPYNEQFFGPGTRLTVL.

CDR3 sequence: CASSPLAGVVNEQFF. Here the CDR3 DNA reads TGTGCCAGCAGCCCACTAGCGGGAGTGGTCAATGAGCAGTTCTTC. The rearrangement links TRBV27 to TRBJ2-1; 11 bases fit TRBD2. Germline V lookup: CDR1 MNHEY, CDR2 SMNVEV (reference sequence). With V trimmed by 6 bases and J by 6 bases, 7 bases remained unmatched. The CDR3 loop spans 15 amino acids.

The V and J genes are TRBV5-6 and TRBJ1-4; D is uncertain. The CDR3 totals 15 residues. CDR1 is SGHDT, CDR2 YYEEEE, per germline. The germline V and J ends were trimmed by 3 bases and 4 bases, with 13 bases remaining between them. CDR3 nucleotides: TGTGCCAGCAGCTCCCTGCGGCAGTTTAATGAAAAACTGTTTTTT. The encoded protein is CASSSLRQFNEKLFF.

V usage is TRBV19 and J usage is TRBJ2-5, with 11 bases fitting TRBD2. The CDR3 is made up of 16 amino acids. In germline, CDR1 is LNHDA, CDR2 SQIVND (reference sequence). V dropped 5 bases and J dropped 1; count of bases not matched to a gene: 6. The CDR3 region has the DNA TGTGCCAGTAGTCAACGGACTAGCGGGTTCCAAGAGACCCAGTACTTC. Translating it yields CASSQRTSGFQETQYF.

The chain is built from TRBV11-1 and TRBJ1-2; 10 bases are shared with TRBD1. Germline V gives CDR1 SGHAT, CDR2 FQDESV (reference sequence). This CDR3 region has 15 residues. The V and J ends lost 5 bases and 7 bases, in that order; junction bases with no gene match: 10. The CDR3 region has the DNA TGTGCCAGCAGCGACCGGGACAGGGGTGTGTTTGGCTACACCTTC. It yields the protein CASSDRDRGVFGYTF.

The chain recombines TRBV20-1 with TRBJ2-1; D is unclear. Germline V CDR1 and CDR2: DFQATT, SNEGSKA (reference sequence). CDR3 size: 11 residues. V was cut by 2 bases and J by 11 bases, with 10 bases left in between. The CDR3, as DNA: TGCAGTGCTAGATATACAGAACAGCAGTTCTTC. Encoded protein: CSARYTEQQFF.

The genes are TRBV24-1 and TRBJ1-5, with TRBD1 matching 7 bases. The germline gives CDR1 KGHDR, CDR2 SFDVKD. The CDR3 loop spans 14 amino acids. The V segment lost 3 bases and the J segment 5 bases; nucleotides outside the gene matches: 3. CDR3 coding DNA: TGTGCCACCAGTGATGACAGGGTGCATCAGCCCCAGCATTTT. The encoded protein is CATSDDRVHQPQHF.

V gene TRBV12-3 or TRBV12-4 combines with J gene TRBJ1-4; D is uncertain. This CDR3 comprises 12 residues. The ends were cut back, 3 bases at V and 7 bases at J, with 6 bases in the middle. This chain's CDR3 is CASSFQVEKLFF. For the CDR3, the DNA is TGTGCCAGCAGTTTTCAGGTTGAAAAACTGTTTTTT.

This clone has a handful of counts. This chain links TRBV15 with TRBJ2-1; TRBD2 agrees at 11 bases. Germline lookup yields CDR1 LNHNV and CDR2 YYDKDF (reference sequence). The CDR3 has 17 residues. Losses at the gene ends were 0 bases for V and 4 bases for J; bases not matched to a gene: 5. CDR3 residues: CATSRDLGTSGYNEQFF. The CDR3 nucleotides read TGTGCCACCAGCAGAGATCTCGGGACTAGCGGATACAATGAGCAGTTCTTC. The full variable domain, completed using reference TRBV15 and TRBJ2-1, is DAMVIQNPRYQVTQFGKPVTLSCSQTLNHNVMYWYQQKSSQAPKLLFHYYDKDFNNEADTPDNFQSRRPNTSFCFLDIRSPGLGDTAMYLCATSRDLGTSGYNEQFFGPGTRLTVL.

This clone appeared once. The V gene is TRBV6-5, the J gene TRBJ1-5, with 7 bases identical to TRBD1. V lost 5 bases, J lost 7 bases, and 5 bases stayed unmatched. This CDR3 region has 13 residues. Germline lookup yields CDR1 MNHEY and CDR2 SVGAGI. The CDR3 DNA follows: TGTGCCAGCAGTACAGGGGACGGCCAGCCCCAGCATTTT. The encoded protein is CASSTGDGQPQHF.

The CDR3 spells CASSPYSTNEKLFF. The CDR3 bases are TGTGCCAGCAGCCCTTATTCGACTAATGAAAAACTGTTTTTT. The J gene is TRBJ1-4, the V gene TRBV9; the D is unclear. The CDR3 runs to 14 residues. Deletions cut 4 bases from V and 2 bases from J, with 9 bases between. The germline V gene encodes CDR1 SGDLS and CDR2 YYNGEE.

This CDR3 is CSAVLAFTDTQYF. The CDR3 nucleotides read TGCAGCGCAGTTCTAGCGTTTACAGATACGCAGTATTTT. The genes are TRBV29-1 and TRBJ2-3; D possibly corresponds to TRBD2 (6 bases). Trimming took off 7 bases at V and 3 bases at J, with 14 bases between the two ends. The CDR3 contains 13 residues. Germline CDR1 reads SQVTM; CDR2 reads ANQGSEA.

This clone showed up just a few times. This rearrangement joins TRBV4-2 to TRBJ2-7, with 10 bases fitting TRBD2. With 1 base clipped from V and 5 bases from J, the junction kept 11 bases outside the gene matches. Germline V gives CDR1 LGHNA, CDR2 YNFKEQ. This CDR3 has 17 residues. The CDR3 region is CASSQGASGGPGNEQYF. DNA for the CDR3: TGTGCCAGCAGCCAAGGGGCTAGCGGGGGCCCCGGAAACGAGCAGTACTTC.

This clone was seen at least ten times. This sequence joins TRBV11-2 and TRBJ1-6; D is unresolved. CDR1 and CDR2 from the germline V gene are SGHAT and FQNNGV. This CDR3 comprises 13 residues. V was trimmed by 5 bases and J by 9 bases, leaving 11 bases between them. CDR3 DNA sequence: TGTGCCAGCAGCGGAGATGGTTTTTCACCCCTCCACTTT. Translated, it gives CASSGDGFSPLHF.

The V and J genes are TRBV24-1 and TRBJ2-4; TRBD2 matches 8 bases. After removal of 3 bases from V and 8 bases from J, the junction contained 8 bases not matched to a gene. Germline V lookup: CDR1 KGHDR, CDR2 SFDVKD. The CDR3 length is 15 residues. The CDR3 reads CATSDPRLGGDIQYF. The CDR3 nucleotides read TGTGCCACCAGTGATCCCCGCCTCGGGGGGGACATTCAGTACTTC.

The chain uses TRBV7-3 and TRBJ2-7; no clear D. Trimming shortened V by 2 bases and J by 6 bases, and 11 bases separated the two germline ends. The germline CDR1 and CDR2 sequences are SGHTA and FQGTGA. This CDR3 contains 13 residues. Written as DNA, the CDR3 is TGTGCCAGCAGCTTAGACGGCGGTGGCGAGCAGTACTTC. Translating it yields CASSLDGGGEQYF.

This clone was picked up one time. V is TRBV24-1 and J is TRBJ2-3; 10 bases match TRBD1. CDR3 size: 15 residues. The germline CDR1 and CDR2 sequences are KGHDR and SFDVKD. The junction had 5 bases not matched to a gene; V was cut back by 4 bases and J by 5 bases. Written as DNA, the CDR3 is TGTGCCACCAGTGAGCCGGGACAGGGGATAGATACGCAGTATTTT. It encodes CATSEPGQGIDTQYF.

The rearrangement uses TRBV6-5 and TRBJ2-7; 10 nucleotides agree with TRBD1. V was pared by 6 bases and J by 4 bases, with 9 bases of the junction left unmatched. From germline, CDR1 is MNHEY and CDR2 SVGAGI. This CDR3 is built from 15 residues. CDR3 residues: CASRSGQGGLYEQYF. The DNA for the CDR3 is TGTGCCAGCAGAAGCGGACAGGGGGGCCTATACGAGCAGTACTTC.

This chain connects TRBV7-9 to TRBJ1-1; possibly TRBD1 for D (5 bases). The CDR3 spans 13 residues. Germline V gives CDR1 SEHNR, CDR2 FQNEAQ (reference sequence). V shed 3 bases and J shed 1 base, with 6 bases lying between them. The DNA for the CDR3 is TGTGCCAGCAGCTTGCAGGGGAACACTGAAGCTTTCTTT. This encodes CASSLQGNTEAFF.

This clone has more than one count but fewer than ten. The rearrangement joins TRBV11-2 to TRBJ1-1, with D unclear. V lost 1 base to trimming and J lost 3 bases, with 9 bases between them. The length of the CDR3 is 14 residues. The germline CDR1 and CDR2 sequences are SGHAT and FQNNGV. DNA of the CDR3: TGTGCCAGCAGCTTAGCGACGGGGTACACTGAAGCTTTCTTT. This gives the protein CASSLATGYTEAFF.